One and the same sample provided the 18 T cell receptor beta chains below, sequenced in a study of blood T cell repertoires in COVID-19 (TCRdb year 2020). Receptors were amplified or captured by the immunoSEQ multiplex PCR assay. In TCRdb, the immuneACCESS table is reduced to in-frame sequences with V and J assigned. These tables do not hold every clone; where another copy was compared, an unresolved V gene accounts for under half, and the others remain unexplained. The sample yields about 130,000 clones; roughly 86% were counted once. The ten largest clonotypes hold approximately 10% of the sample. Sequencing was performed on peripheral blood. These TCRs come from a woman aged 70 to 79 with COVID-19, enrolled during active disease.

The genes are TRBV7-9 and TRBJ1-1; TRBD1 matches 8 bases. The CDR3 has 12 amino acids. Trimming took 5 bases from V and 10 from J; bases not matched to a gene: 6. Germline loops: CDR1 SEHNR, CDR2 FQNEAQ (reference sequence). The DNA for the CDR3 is TGTGCCAGCAGCCCTCAGGGGGCTGGAGCTTTCTTT. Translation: CASSPQGAGAFF.

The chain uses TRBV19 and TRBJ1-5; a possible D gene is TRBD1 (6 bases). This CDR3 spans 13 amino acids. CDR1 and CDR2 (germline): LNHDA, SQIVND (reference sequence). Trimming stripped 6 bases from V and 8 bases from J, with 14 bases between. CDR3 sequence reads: CASSDQGSEPQHF. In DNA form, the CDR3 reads TGTGCCAGTAGCGATCAGGGGTCGGAGCCCCAGCATTTT.

The DNA of the CDR3 is TGCAGTGCTAGTCAAGGGGGCGTGGAAAAACTGTTTTTT. This gives the protein CSASQGGVEKLFF. The J gene is TRBJ1-4, the V gene TRBV20-1, with TRBD1 matching over 7 bases. CDR1 and CDR2 (germline): DFQATT, SNEGSKA (reference sequence). This CDR3 has 13 amino acids. Losses at the gene ends were 3 bases for V and 8 bases for J; bases not matched to a gene: 6.

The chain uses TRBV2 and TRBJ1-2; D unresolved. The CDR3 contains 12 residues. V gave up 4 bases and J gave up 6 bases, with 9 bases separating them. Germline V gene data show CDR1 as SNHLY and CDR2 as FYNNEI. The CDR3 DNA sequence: TGTGCCAGCAGTGGGGTGGAGAATGGCTACACCTTC. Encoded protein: CASSGVENGYTF.

The CDR3 coding sequence is TGTGCCAGCAGTCCGCCTACAGGGATCCCCTACGAGCAGTACTTC. Protein: CASSPPTGIPYEQYF. This rearrangement joins TRBV7-2 to TRBJ2-7; the D gene is possibly TRBD1 (6 bases). CDR3 length: 15 residues. V dropped 6 bases and J dropped 2 bases, with 17 bases sitting between them. Germline CDR1 is SGHTA and CDR2 is FQGNSA.

CDR3 coding DNA: TGTGCCAGCAGCTTGATAGTAGGGGAAAGGCGGAATTCACCCCTCCACTTT. Protein: CASSLIVGERRNSPLHF. The gene calls are TRBV5-4 and TRBJ1-6; tentative D call: TRBD1 (5 bases). The CDR3 consists of 17 residues. Between the trimmed V and J ends, which lost 1 base and 7 bases, there was a span of 18 bases. In germline, CDR1 is SGHNT, CDR2 YYREEE (reference sequence).

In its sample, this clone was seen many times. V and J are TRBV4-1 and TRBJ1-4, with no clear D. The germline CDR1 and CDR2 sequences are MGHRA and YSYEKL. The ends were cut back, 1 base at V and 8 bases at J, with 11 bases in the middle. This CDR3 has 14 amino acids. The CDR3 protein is CASSQAGEIEKLFF. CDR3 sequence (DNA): TGCGCCAGCAGCCAAGCGGGAGAGATAGAAAAACTGTTTTTT.

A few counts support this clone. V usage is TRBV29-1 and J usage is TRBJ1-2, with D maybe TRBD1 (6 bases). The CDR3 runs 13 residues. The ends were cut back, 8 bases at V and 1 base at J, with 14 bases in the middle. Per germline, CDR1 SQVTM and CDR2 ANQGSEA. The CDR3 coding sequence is TGCAGCACGATGACAGGTGATAACTATGGCTACACCTTC. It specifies CSTMTGDNYGYTF.

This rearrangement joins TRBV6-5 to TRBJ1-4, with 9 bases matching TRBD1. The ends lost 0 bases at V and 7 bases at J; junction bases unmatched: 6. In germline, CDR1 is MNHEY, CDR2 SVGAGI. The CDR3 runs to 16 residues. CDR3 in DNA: TGTGCCAGCAGTTACTCGTACAGGGGGCTAAGTGAAAAACTGTTTTTT. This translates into CASSYSYRGLSEKLFF.

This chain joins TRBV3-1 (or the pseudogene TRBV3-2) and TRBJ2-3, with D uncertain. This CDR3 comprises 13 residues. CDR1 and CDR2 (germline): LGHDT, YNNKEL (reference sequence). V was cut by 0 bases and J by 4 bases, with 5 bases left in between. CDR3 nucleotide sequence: TGTGCCAGCAGCCAAGACTCCCCAGATACGCAGTATTTT. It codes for CASSQDSPDTQYF.

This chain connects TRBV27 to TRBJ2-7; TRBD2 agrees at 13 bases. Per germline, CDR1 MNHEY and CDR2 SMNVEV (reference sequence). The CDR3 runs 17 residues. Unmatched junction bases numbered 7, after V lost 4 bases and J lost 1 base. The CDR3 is CASSSRTSGGLSYEQYF. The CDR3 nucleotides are TGTGCCAGCAGTTCTCGGACTAGCGGGGGCCTATCCTACGAGCAGTACTTC.

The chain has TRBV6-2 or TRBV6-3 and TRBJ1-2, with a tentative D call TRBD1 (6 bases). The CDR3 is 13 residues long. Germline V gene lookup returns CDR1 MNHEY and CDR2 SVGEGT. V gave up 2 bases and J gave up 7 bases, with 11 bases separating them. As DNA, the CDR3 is TGTGCCAGCAGTTACCAGGACAGTAGTGGCTACACCTTC. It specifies CASSYQDSSGYTF.

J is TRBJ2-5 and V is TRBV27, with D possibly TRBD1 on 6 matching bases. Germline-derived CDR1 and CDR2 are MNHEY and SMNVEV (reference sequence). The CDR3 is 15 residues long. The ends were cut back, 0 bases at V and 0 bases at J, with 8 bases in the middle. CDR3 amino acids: CASSLSGTNQETQYF. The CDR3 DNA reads TGTGCCAGCAGTTTATCTGGGACAAACCAAGAGACCCAGTACTTC.

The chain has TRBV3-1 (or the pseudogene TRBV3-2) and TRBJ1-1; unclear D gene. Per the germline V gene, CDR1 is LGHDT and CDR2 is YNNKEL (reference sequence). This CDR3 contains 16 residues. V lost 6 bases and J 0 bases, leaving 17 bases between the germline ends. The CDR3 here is CASSHQQQYMNTEAFF. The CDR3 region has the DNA TGTGCCAGCAGTCATCAACAGCAATACATGAACACTGAAGCTTTCTTT.

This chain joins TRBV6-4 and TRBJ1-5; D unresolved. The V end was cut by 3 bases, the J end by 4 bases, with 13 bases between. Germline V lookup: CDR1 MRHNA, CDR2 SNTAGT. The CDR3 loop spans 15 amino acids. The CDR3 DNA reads TGTGCCAGCAGTGAAACGGCGGATCCTAATCAGCCCCAGCATTTT. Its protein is CASSETADPNQPQHF.

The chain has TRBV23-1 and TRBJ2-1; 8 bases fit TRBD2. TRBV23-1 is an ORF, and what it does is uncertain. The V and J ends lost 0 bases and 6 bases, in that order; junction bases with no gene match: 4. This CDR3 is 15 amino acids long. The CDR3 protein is CASSQSALAGNEQFF. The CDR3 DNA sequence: TGCGCCAGCAGTCAATCTGCGCTAGCGGGCAATGAGCAGTTCTTC.

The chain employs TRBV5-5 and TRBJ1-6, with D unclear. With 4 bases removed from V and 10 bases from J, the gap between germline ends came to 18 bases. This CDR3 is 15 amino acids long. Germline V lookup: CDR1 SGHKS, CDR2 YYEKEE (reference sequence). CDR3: CASSPHRREDSPLHF. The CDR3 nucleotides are TGTGCCAGCAGCCCCCATAGGAGGGAGGACTCACCCCTCCACTTT.

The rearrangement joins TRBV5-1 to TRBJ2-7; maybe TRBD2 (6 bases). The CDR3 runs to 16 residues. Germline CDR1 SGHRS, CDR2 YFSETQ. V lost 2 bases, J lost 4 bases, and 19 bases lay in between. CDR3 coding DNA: TGCGCCAGCAGCTTTCAAGGAGGGCAGAAATTTTACGAGCAGTACTTC. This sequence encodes CASSFQGGQKFYEQYF.